One and the same sample provided the 5 T cell receptor beta chains below, sequenced in a study of blood T cell repertoires in COVID-19. Profiling relied on immunoSEQ multiplex PCR, and the TCRdb table lists in-frame clones only, not all of them. The sample carries about 220,000 clones, approximately 80% recorded once. What was sequenced was peripheral blood. These receptors all stem from a human donor in a cohort sampled during active COVID-19.

The chain uses TRBV4-1 and TRBJ2-5; D is possibly TRBD2 (6 bases). The CDR3 runs to 16 residues. V was clipped by 7 bases and J by 5 bases, with 23 bases between them. Germline V CDR1 and CDR2: MGHRA, YSYEKL. CDR3 amino acids: CASTRAALGREETQYF. DNA for the CDR3: TGCGCCAGCACCCGGGCTGCCCTAGGCCGGGAGGAGACCCAGTACTTC.

A few counts support this clone. CDR3: CASSLRYSPEAFF. The CDR3 nucleotides are TGTGCCAGCAGCTTAAGATACAGCCCTGAAGCTTTCTTT. The rearrangement links TRBV7-2 to TRBJ1-1, with unresolved D. CDR1 is SGHTA, CDR2 FQGNSA, per germline. V lost 2 bases to trimming and J lost 6 bases, with 10 bases between them. The CDR3 length is 13 residues. Together with reference TRBV7-2 and TRBJ1-1, the CDR3 gives the full variable domain: GAGVSQSPSNKVTEKGKDVELRCDPISGHTALYWYRQSLGQGLEFLIYFQGNSAPDKSGLPSDRFSAERTGGSVSTLTIQRTQQEDSAVYLCASSLRYSPEAFFGQGTRLTVV.

The V call is TRBV3-1 (or the pseudogene TRBV3-2), the J call TRBJ2-2, with TRBD1 matching 11 bases. V lost 4 bases and J lost 5; bases outside the gene matches: 6. This CDR3 is 16 amino acids long. Per the germline V gene, CDR1 is LGHDT and CDR2 is YNNKEL (reference sequence). This CDR3 is CASSRGTGGRTGELFF. The CDR3 DNA reads TGTGCCAGCAGCCGAGGGACAGGGGGAAGGACCGGGGAGCTGTTTTTT.

The chain has TRBV5-1 and TRBJ2-5; TRBD1 is a possible D gene (6 bases). V dropped 3 bases and J dropped 2 bases, with 14 bases sitting between them. CDR1 and CDR2 (germline): SGHRS, YFSETQ. This CDR3 is built from 15 residues. CDR3 protein: CASSYGQPKQETQYF. For the CDR3, the DNA is TGCGCCAGCAGCTACGGACAGCCTAAGCAAGAGACCCAGTACTTC.

The chain joins TRBV3-1 (or the pseudogene TRBV3-2) to TRBJ1-1, with TRBD1 as a possible D gene (5 bases). This CDR3 has 14 residues. V lost 5 bases, J lost 11 bases, and 21 bases lay in between. The germline V gene has CDR1 LGHDT and CDR2 YNNKEL (reference sequence). Here the CDR3 reads CASSNPGLQRRAFF. The CDR3 DNA sequence: TGTGCCAGCAGCAACCCGGGACTCCAAAGAAGGGCTTTCTTT.